The 23 T cell receptor beta chains reported below all come from one sample, sequenced in a study of memory CD4+ T cells and cytomegalovirus serostatus. Assay used: immunoSEQ multiplex PCR; TCRdb lists only in-frame clones, some missing. The sample shows just under 65,000 clones, around 77% of them seen only once. The sort gate was single viable CD3+CD4+CD8-CD45RO+ cells for memory CD4+ T cells. Material for sequencing was memory CD4+ T cells from blood. The receptors were gathered from an adult in good health and CMV-seronegative.

This chain joins TRBV7-2 and TRBJ2-1; no clear D. CDR3 length: 14 residues. The germline gives CDR1 SGHTA, CDR2 FQGNSA. V was cut by 1 base and J by 2 bases, with 6 bases left in between. CDR3 nucleotides: TGTGCCAGCAGCTTAGGACTTCCCTACAATGAGCAGTTCTTC. Protein sequence: CASSLGLPYNEQFF.

This clone was counted once. The chain links TRBV5-1 to TRBJ1-2; 9 bases agree with TRBD1. Germline V gene sequence: CDR1 SGHRS, CDR2 YFSETQ. The CDR3 consists of 14 residues. V lost 2 bases to trimming and J lost 7 bases; unmatched junction nucleotides: 6. In DNA, the CDR3 is TGCGCCAGCAGCTTCCAGGGACAGGGCTTTGGCTACACCTTC. It is translated as CASSFQGQGFGYTF.

The J gene is TRBJ2-1, the V gene TRBV19, with 11 positions matching TRBD2. The CDR3 totals 15 residues. J lost 7 bases, V lost 6 bases, and 8 bases had no gene match. Germline-derived CDR1 and CDR2 are LNHDA and SQIVND (reference sequence). CDR3 loop: CASSKTSGGTNEQFF. CDR3 in DNA: TGTGCCAGTAGCAAAACTAGCGGGGGAACAAATGAGCAGTTCTTC.

This clone came up once. The chain links TRBV5-1 to TRBJ1-5, with D perhaps matching TRBD1 (5 bases). The germline V gene has CDR1 SGHRS and CDR2 YFSETQ. The CDR3 is 14 amino acids. Trimming removed 0 bases from V and 6 bases from J, with 10 bases in between. The CDR3 nucleotides are TGCGCCAGCAGCTTGGAAGGGGTTGGTCAGCCCCAGCATTTT. This encodes CASSLEGVGQPQHF. Full variable domain (rest looked up from reference TRBV5-1 and TRBJ1-5): KAGVTQTPRYLIKTRGQQVTLSCSPISGHRSVSWYQQTPGQGLQFLFEYFSETQRNKGNFPGRFSGRQFSNSRSEMNVSTLELGDSALYLCASSLEGVGQPQHFGDGTRLSIL.

The sample holds a few counts of this clone. At one boundary the junction diverges from the germline segment, which might be a read error. The chain has TRBV25-1 and TRBJ1-2, with 8 bases fitting TRBD1. Germline CDR1 and CDR2: MGHDK and SYGVNS. The CDR3 extends over 14 amino acids. In DNA form, the CDR3 reads TGTGCCAGCAGCTCTGACAGGGGCAACTCTGGCTACACCTTC. Its translation: CASSSDRGNSGYTF.

This clone was detected only a few times. The rearrangement links TRBV7-2 to TRBJ1-4, with D maybe TRBD1 (6 bases). CDR1 and CDR2 from the germline V gene are SGHTA and FQGNSA. V was cut by 1 base and J by 10 bases, with 13 bases left in between. The CDR3 spans 14 residues. In DNA, the CDR3 is TGTGCCAGCAGCTTAGAACACAGCAGGGGAAAACTGTTTTTT. Translation gives CASSLEHSRGKLFF.

The chain is built from TRBV6-1 and TRBJ1-2, with D maybe TRBD1 (6 bases). V lost 5 bases and J lost 3, with 13 bases in between. Looked up from germline, CDR1 is MNHNS and CDR2 is SASEGT. The CDR3 loop spans 14 amino acids. This CDR3 is CASSTQGLYYGYTF. The DNA of the CDR3 is TGTGCCAGCAGTACCCAGGGGTTATACTATGGCTACACCTTC.

The chain uses TRBV4-2 and TRBJ2-3, with D perhaps matching TRBD1 (7 bases). V was shortened by 4 bases and J by 2 bases, with 16 bases between the two germline ends. The CDR3 length is 16 residues. Germline CDR1 LGHNA, CDR2 YNFKEQ. As DNA, the CDR3 is TGTGCCAGCAGCCGGGCGGGACAGAGCTTCACAGATACGCAGTATTTT. Translated, it gives CASSRAGQSFTDTQYF.

This clone was found once. This chain links TRBV6-5 with TRBJ2-1; D not resolved. Deletions cut 0 bases from V and 1 base from J, with 10 bases between. There are 16 residues in the CDR3. Germline V gene sequence: CDR1 MNHEY, CDR2 SVGAGI. CDR3 amino acids: CASSYSRSVSYNEQFF. The CDR3 DNA sequence: TGTGCCAGCAGTTACTCGCGCAGCGTATCCTACAATGAGCAGTTCTTC.

The count of this clone is one. The chain combines TRBV28 with TRBJ2-2; TRBD2 might be the D (7 bases). The V and J ends lost 8 bases and 4 bases respectively, with 14 bases between them. The CDR3 contains 14 residues. Germline CDR1 is MDHEN and CDR2 is SYDVKM. CDR3 DNA sequence: TGTGCCAGCCTGTGGGGGGGGGCCACCGGGGAGCTGTTTTTT. This translates into CASLWGGATGELFF. Together with reference TRBV28 and TRBJ2-2, the CDR3 gives the full variable domain: DVKVTQSSRYLVKRTGEKVFLECVQDMDHENMFWYRQDPGLGLRLIYFSYDVKMKEKGDIPEGYSVSREKKERFSLILESASTNQTSMYLCASLWGGATGELFFGEGSRLTVL.

The chain recombines TRBV4-2 with TRBJ2-1; perhaps TRBD2 as D (7 bases). V lost 4 bases to trimming and J lost 6 bases, with 22 bases between them. This CDR3 has 17 residues. Germline assignment: CDR1 LGHNA and CDR2 YNFKEQ. In nucleotides, the CDR3 is TGTGCCAGCAGCCTCCAGTGGGGGGGCCGGGGGTCCAATGAGCAGTTCTTC. Amino acid sequence: CASSLQWGGRGSNEQFF.

The V call is TRBV7-9, the J call TRBJ1-3, with unresolved D. The CDR3 covers 15 residues. Trimming removed 10 bases from V and 1 base from J, with 17 bases in between. Per germline, CDR1 SEHNR and CDR2 FQNEAQ (reference sequence). CDR3 residues: CAITNPPRSGNTIYF. CDR3 coding DNA: TGTGCCATCACCAACCCCCCCCGGTCTGGAAACACCATATATTTT.

The chain recombines TRBV5-4 with TRBJ2-5; no firm D call. The V gene lost 1 base and the J gene lost 2 bases, with 12 bases spanning the gap. CDR1 SGHNT and CDR2 YYREEE come from the germline V gene (reference sequence). The CDR3 is 15 amino acids. The CDR3 here is CASSLLLAGQETQYF. The CDR3 DNA is TGTGCCAGCAGCTTGCTTCTGGCAGGACAAGAGACCCAGTACTTC.

This chain links TRBV18 with TRBJ2-7; 9 nucleotides align to TRBD2. Losses at the gene ends were 1 base for V and 2 bases for J; bases not matched to a gene: 6. Germline V gives CDR1 KGHSH, CDR2 LQKENI. There are 16 residues in the CDR3. CDR3 protein: CASSPRAGGRAYEQYF. CDR3 nucleotides: TGTGCCAGCTCACCACGCGCGGGCGGGAGGGCCTACGAGCAGTACTTC.

The CDR3 nucleotides are TGTGCCAGCAGTACAGGGGGCGAGTACACTGAAGCTTTCTTT. Protein: CASSTGGEYTEAFF. This chain links TRBV6-6 with TRBJ1-1, with 9 bases that match TRBD1. V trimming: 5 bases; J trimming: 3 bases; junction bases outside the gene matches: 4. The CDR3 is 14 residues long. Germline lookup yields CDR1 MNHNY and CDR2 SVGAGI (reference sequence).

This clone has only one observation. This rearrangement joins TRBV21-1 to TRBJ2-2. TRBV21-1 counts as a pseudogene. CDR3 length equals 16 residues. DNA of the CDR3: TGTGCCAGCAGCAAAGGGAAGTTTGGGTACACCGGGGAGCTGTTTTTT. It codes for CASSKGKFGYTGELFF.

This clone occurred a few times. The chain uses TRBV30 and TRBJ1-3; D unclear. This CDR3 has 13 amino acids. Trimming cost V 8 bases and J 0 bases, with 11 bases left between them. The V gene's germline CDR1 is GTSNPN and CDR2 SVGIG (reference sequence). The DNA of the CDR3 is TGTGCCGCGAGCTGGAGCTCTGGAAACACCATATATTTT. Residues: CAASWSSGNTIYF.

The V call is TRBV2, the J call TRBJ1-2; 9 nucleotides align to TRBD1. The CDR3 sequence is 13 residues long. CDR1 and CDR2 from the germline V gene are SNHLY and FYNNEI. Trimming removed 5 bases from V and 8 bases from J; junction bases left unmatched: 6. CDR3 DNA: TGTGCCAGCAGTTGGGGACAGGGAGGCGGCTACACCTTC. This codes for CASSWGQGGGYTF.

This clone was observed once. The V gene is TRBV30, the J gene TRBJ2-1; 10 bases line up with TRBD2. Losses at the gene ends were 0 bases for V and 0 bases for J; bases not matched to a gene: 5. CDR1 GTSNPN and CDR2 SVGIG come from the germline V gene (reference sequence). The CDR3 totals 17 residues. The CDR3 DNA sequence: TGTGCCTGGAGTGTACGAAGGACTAGCGGCTCCTACAATGAGCAGTTCTTC. This encodes CAWSVRRTSGSYNEQFF.

This clone came up a few times. The CDR3 bases are TGTGCCAGCAACAATTTGGGGCGGGGGCAAGGAGAGACCCAGTACTTC. It yields the protein CASNNLGRGQGETQYF. The V gene is TRBV7-9, the J gene TRBJ2-5; weak D call: TRBD2 (7 bases). This CDR3 contains 16 residues. Trimming left V 7 bases short and J 4 bases short, with 22 bases between. CDR1 and CDR2 (germline): SEHNR, FQNEAQ (reference sequence).

The chain couples TRBV14 to TRBJ1-6; D gene unclear. CDR1 is SGHDN and CDR2 is FVKESK in the germline V gene. This CDR3 is built from 11 residues. The V end was cut by 5 bases, the J end by 14 bases, with 10 bases between. CDR3 in amino acids: CASSYGSALHF. CDR3 DNA sequence: TGTGCCAGCAGCTACGGCTCAGCCCTCCACTTT.

This rearrangement joins TRBV19 to TRBJ1-2; 9 nucleotides align to TRBD1. The V gene's germline CDR1 is LNHDA and CDR2 SQIVND (reference sequence). The junction had 16 bases not matched to a gene; V was cut back by 4 bases and J by 7 bases. CDR3 length equals 17 residues. CDR3 region: CASSTSNRGRVFGGYTF. The CDR3 coding sequence is TGTGCCAGTAGTACCTCAAACAGGGGGCGCGTCTTTGGTGGCTACACCTTC.

The CDR3 nucleotides are TGTGCCAGCAGTTCGACAGGGGCTTGGGGGGAGCTGTTTTTT. This translates into CASSSTGAWGELFF. The gene calls are TRBV6-6 and TRBJ2-2, with 8 bases lining up with TRBD1. V gave up 4 bases and J gave up 8 bases; unmatched junction bases: 6. Per germline, CDR1 MNHNY and CDR2 SVGAGI (reference sequence). The CDR3 contains 14 residues.